One sample yielded the 20 T cell receptor beta chains listed below, sequenced in a study of cytomegalovirus exposure and HLA in healthy donors. Profiling relied on immunoSEQ multiplex PCR, and the TCRdb table lists in-frame clones only, not all of them. The table records about 140,000 clones, approximately 90% of them present only once. Sequencing was done on a sample of PBMCs. These receptors came from a man aged 18-30 years in good health and CMV-seropositive.

The chain employs TRBV4-1 and TRBJ2-1; TRBD2 aligns across 7 bases. Trimming took 4 bases from V and 6 from J; bases not matched to a gene: 9. Germline lookup yields CDR1 MGHRA and CDR2 YSYEKL. The length of the CDR3 is 15 residues. The CDR3 reads CASSPPDGGGNEQFF. CDR3 nucleotides: TGCGCCAGCAGCCCGCCGGATGGGGGGGGCAATGAGCAGTTCTTC.

J is TRBJ1-1 and V is TRBV7-6; 7 bases are shared with TRBD1. V was clipped by 6 bases and J by 11 bases; unmatched bases: 9. CDR1 and CDR2 (germline): SGHVS, FNYEAQ. CDR3 length: 12 amino acids. The CDR3 bases are TGTGCCAGCAGTACTAAGACAGGGATTGCTTTCTTT. This sequence encodes CASSTKTGIAFF.

The V and J genes are TRBV6-6 and TRBJ1-5; TRBD1 is a possible D gene (5 bases). CDR3 length equals 15 residues. V was cut by 5 bases and J by 0 bases, with 11 bases left in between. Germline V gives CDR1 MNHNY, CDR2 SVGAGI (reference sequence). The CDR3 bases are TGTGCCAGCAGTATAGACAGAGATAGCAATCAGCCCCAGCATTTT. This gives the protein CASSIDRDSNQPQHF.

This chain uses TRBV28 with TRBJ1-2; D gene ambiguous. There are 12 residues in the CDR3. Trimming left V 2 bases short and J 4 bases short, with 5 bases between. Germline V gives CDR1 MDHEN, CDR2 SYDVKM. CDR3 bases: TGTGCCAGCAGTTTAAACACCTATGGCTACACCTTC. It specifies CASSLNTYGYTF.

The rearrangement uses TRBV19 and TRBJ2-1, with D possibly matching TRBD1 (5 bases). The V and J ends lost 1 base and 4 bases respectively, with 11 bases between them. The germline CDR1 and CDR2 sequences are LNHDA and SQIVND (reference sequence). CDR3 size: 15 residues. CDR3 bases: TGTGCCAGTAGTATAGGGCAGGGAAGGTACAATGAGCAGTTCTTC. It yields the protein CASSIGQGRYNEQFF. Full variable domain (remainder filled in from reference TRBV19 and TRBJ2-1): DGGITQSPKYLFRKEGQNVTLSCEQNLNHDAMYWYRQDPGQGLRLIYYSQIVNDFQKGDIAEGYSVSREKKESFPLTVTSAQKNPTAFYLCASSIGQGRYNEQFFGPGTRLTVL.

The rearrangement joins TRBV18 to TRBJ2-3; D may be TRBD1 (5 bases). CDR1 is KGHSH and CDR2 is LQKENI in the germline V gene. V was shortened by 3 bases and J by 1 base, with 17 bases between the two germline ends. CDR3 length: 17 residues. CDR3 protein: CASSPPGLQGGTDTQYF. CDR3 DNA: TGTGCCAGCTCACCCCCCGGCCTTCAAGGGGGCACAGATACGCAGTATTTT.

The genes are TRBV6-5 and TRBJ2-7; 12 positions match TRBD2. V shed 0 bases and J 2 bases; nucleotides not matched to a gene: 2. In germline, CDR1 is MNHEY, CDR2 SVGAGI. This CDR3 has 16 residues. The CDR3 DNA reads as TGTGCCAGCAGTTACTCTTCTAGCGGGAGGGCCTACGAGCAGTACTTC. Its protein is CASSYSSSGRAYEQYF.

Remarks on this clone: Different DNA sequences within this sample yield the same CDR3. V and J are TRBV5-1 and TRBJ2-7; 7 nucleotides match TRBD1. Per germline, CDR1 SGHRS and CDR2 YFSETQ. Germline trimming cut 1 base from V and 2 bases from J; bases unmatched to any gene: 3. CDR3 length: 14 residues. CDR3 amino acids: CASSLTGTAYEQYF. The CDR3 DNA reads TGCGCCAGCAGCTTGACTGGGACAGCCTACGAGCAGTACTTC.

The sample holds one count of this clone. The rearrangement uses TRBV7-2 and TRBJ2-1; maybe TRBD2 (5 bases). This CDR3 contains 15 residues. Germline lookup yields CDR1 SGHTA and CDR2 FQGNSA. V lost 4 bases and J 9 bases, leaving 19 bases between the germline ends. The CDR3 DNA is TGTGCCAGCAGCTCCCGGGAAAGAGGGCGAGGTGAGCAGTTCTTC. This gives the protein CASSSRERGRGEQFF.

This rearrangement joins TRBV27 to TRBJ2-7, with 14 bases that match TRBD2. V shed 8 bases, J shed 11 bases, and the junction held 5 bases outside the gene matches. The germline V gene encodes CDR1 MNHEY and CDR2 SMNVEV (reference sequence). The CDR3 extends over 12 amino acids. The CDR3 here is CASGTSGSREYF. CDR3 coding DNA: TGTGCCAGCGGGACTAGCGGGAGCAGGGAGTACTTC.

The chain has TRBV19 and TRBJ2-1; possible D gene TRBD1, 5 bases. The germline V and J ends were trimmed by 6 bases and 7 bases, with 7 bases remaining between them. The CDR3 runs 11 residues. Germline loops: CDR1 LNHDA, CDR2 SQIVND (reference sequence). Here the CDR3 reads CASSRVNEQFF. As DNA, the CDR3 is TGTGCCAGTAGCAGGGTGAATGAGCAGTTCTTC.

This clone was recorded only once. This chain joins TRBV10-1 and TRBJ1-5, with 7 bases lining up with TRBD1. Germline trimming cut 6 bases from V and 9 bases from J; bases unmatched to any gene: 8. Germline CDR1 is WNHNN and CDR2 is SYGVQD (reference sequence). CDR3 length: 13 residues. DNA for the CDR3: TGCGCCAGCAGCTCACTCCGGACAGGGCCCCAGCATTTT. This encodes CASSSLRTGPQHF.

The rearrangement joins TRBV29-1 to TRBJ1-1, with a weak D call TRBD1 (6 bases). Trimming left V 1 base short and J 7 bases short, with 13 bases between. Germline assignment: CDR1 SQVTM and CDR2 ANQGSEA. The CDR3 contains 13 residues. The CDR3 DNA reads TGCAGCGTTGAAGTACAGGGTATGGTTGAAGCTTTCTTT. This codes for CSVEVQGMVEAFF.

J is TRBJ1-2 and V is TRBV15; D unresolved. Germline lookup yields CDR1 LNHNV and CDR2 YYDKDF (reference sequence). The CDR3 length is 15 residues. Trimming shortened V by 0 bases and J by 8 bases, and 16 bases separated the two germline ends. This CDR3 reads CATSRDRVGRGGYTF. CDR3 in DNA: TGTGCCACCAGCAGAGATCGGGTAGGCAGAGGAGGCTACACCTTC.

This clone was observed a handful of times. V and J are TRBV6-1 and TRBJ1-1; 7 bases align to TRBD1. V dropped 0 bases and J dropped 7; count of bases not matched to a gene: 11. This CDR3 has 16 amino acids. Germline V lookup: CDR1 MNHNS, CDR2 SASEGT. CDR3 region: CASSEALRQGDSEAFF. In DNA, the CDR3 is TGTGCCAGCAGTGAAGCGCTTCGGCAGGGGGACAGTGAAGCTTTCTTT.

This chain connects TRBV10-3 to TRBJ1-1; D gene unclear. Trimming shortened V by 4 bases and J by 0 bases, and 9 bases separated the two germline ends. The CDR3 sequence is 14 residues long. Germline V lookup: CDR1 ENHRY, CDR2 SYGVKD. The CDR3 loop is CAISAGGLNTEAFF. In DNA form, the CDR3 reads TGTGCCATCAGTGCGGGCGGGTTGAACACTGAAGCTTTCTTT.

The V gene is TRBV5-1, the J gene TRBJ2-3; unclear D gene. The V gene lost 0 bases and the J gene lost 9 bases, with 11 bases spanning the gap. This CDR3 has 13 residues. Germline-derived CDR1 and CDR2 are SGHRS and YFSETQ. CDR3 sequence: CASSLGASTTQYF. The CDR3 DNA follows: TGCGCCAGCAGCTTGGGGGCCAGTACGACGCAGTATTTT.

This clone has only one observation. The gene calls are TRBV28 and TRBJ2-7; 9 bases agree with TRBD1. The J segment lost 3 bases and the V segment lost 7 bases, leaving 13 bases of the junction unmatched. This CDR3 is 16 amino acids long. The germline gives CDR1 MDHEN, CDR2 SYDVKM. This CDR3 reads CASIGQGNPAFYEQYF. The CDR3 bases are TGTGCCAGCATCGGACAGGGGAATCCAGCGTTCTACGAGCAGTACTTC. The full variable domain, its missing parts supplied by reference TRBV28 and TRBJ2-7, is DVKVTQSSRYLVKRTGEKVFLECVQDMDHENMFWYRQDPGLGLRLIYFSYDVKMKEKGDIPEGYSVSREKKERFSLILESASTNQTSMYLCASIGQGNPAFYEQYFGPGTRLTVT.

The genes are TRBV5-1 and TRBJ1-3; D might be TRBD1 (5 bases). CDR1 SGHRS and CDR2 YFSETQ come from the germline V gene. CDR3 length: 15 residues. Between the trimmed V and J ends, which lost 0 bases and 0 bases, there was a span of 7 bases. The chain's CDR3 is CASSLDRFSGNTIYF. CDR3 nucleotide sequence: TGCGCCAGCAGCTTGGACAGGTTCTCTGGAAACACCATATATTTT.

CDR3 residues: CASSFLTTGGEGIDTQYF. The CDR3 nucleotides are TGTGCCAGCAGCTTTTTGACGACAGGGGGCGAGGGGATAGATACGCAGTATTTT. The J gene is TRBJ2-3, the V gene TRBV13; 10 nucleotides align to TRBD1. The trim removed 3 bases at V and 5 bases at J, leaving 14 bases unmatched. The CDR3 has 18 amino acids. Germline loops: CDR1 PRHDT, CDR2 FYEKMQ (reference sequence).